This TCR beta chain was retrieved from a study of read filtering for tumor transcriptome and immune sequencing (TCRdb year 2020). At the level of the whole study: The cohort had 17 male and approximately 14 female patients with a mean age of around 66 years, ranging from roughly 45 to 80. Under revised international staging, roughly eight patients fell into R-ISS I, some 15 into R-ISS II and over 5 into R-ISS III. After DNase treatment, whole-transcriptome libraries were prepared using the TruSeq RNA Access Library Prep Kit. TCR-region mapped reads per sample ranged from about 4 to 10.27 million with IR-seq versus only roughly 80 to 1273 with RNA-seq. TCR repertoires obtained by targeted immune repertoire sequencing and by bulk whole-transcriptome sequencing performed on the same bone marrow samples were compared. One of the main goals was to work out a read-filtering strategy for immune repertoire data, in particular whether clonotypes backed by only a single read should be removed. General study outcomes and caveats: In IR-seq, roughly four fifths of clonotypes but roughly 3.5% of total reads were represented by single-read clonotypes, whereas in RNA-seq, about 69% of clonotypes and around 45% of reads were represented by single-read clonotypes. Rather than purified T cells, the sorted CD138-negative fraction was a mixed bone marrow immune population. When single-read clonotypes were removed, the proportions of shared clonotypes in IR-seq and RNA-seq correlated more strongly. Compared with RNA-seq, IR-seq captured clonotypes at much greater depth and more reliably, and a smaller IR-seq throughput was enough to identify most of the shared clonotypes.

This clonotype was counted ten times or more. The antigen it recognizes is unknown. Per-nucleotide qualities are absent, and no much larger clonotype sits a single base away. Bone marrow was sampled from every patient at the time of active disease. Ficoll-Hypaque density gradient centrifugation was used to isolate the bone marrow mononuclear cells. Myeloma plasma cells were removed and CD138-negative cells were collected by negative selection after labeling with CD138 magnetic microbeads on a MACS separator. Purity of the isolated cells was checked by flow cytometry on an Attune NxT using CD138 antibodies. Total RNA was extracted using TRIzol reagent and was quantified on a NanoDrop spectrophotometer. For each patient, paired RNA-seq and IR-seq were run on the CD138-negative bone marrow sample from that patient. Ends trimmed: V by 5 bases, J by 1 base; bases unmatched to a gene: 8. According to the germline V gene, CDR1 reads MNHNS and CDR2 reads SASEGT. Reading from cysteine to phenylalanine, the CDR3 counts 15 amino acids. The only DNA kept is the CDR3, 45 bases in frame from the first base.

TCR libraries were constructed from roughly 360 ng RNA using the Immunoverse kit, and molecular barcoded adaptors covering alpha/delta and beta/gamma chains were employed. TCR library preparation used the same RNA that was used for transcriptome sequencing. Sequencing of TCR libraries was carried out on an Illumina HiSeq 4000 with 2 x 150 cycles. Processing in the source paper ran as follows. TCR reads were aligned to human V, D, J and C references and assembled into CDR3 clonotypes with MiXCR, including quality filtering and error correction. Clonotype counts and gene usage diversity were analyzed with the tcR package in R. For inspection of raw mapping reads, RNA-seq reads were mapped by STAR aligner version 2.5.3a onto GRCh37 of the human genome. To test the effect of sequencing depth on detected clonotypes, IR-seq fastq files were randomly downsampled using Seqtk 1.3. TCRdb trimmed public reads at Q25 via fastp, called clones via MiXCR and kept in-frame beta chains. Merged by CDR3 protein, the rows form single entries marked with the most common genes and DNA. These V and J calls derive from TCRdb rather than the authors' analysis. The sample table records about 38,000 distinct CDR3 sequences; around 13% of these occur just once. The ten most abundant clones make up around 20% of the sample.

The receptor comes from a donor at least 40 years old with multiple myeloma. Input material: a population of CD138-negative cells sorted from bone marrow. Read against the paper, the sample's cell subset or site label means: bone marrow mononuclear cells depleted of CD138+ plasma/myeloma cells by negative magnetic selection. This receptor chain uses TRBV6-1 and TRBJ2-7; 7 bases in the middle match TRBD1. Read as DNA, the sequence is TGTGCCAGCAGTTACGCCCGACAGGGTTCCTACGAGCAGTACTTC. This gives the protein CASSYARQGSYEQYF.